Below, 9 T cell receptor beta chains from the same sample are listed, as sequenced in a study of control samples from healthy donors and cancer patients. Sequenced by immunoSEQ multiplex PCR; TCRdb stores in-frame clones only, minus some. This sample carries around 130,000 clones, about 93% of them seen once, and the ten largest clones take over 1.5%. Sequenced material: PBMCs. The receptors here all came from a man aged 45 to 65 with head and neck cancer.

The rearrangement links TRBV28 to TRBJ1-2; TRBD1 is a possible D gene (5 bases). V was pared by 3 bases and J by 4 bases, with 12 bases between. In germline, CDR1 is MDHEN, CDR2 SYDVKM. The CDR3 spans 14 residues. The DNA of the CDR3 is TGTGCCAGCAGTTTGGCGGGGGAGTTCTATGGCTACACCTTC. This sequence encodes CASSLAGEFYGYTF.

V gene TRBV19 combines with J gene TRBJ2-7, with no clear D. The V end was cut by 4 bases, the J end by 2 bases, with 9 bases between. CDR1 is LNHDA and CDR2 is SQIVND in the germline V gene (reference sequence). The CDR3 has 13 residues. CDR3 sequence (DNA): TGTGCCAGTAGTACCTCGGCCCCCTACGAGCAGTACTTC. This sequence encodes CASSTSAPYEQYF.

The gene calls are TRBV28 and TRBJ1-6, with no clear D. Trimming removed 5 bases from V and 7 bases from J, with 15 bases in between. The CDR3 runs 15 residues. Germline CDR1 and CDR2: MDHEN and SYDVKM. This CDR3 reads CASSARTARNSPLHF. Written as DNA, the CDR3 is TGTGCCAGCAGTGCCCGGACGGCCCGCAATTCACCCCTCCACTTT. Complete variable domain (other parts from reference TRBV28 and TRBJ1-6): DVKVTQSSRYLVKRTGEKVFLECVQDMDHENMFWYRQDPGLGLRLIYFSYDVKMKEKGDIPEGYSVSREKKERFSLILESASTNQTSMYLCASSARTARNSPLHFGNGTRLTVT.

The chain carries TRBV27 and TRBJ2-7; D is unclear. This CDR3 contains 12 residues. Trimming stripped 6 bases from V and 2 bases from J, with 8 bases between. Germline assignment: CDR1 MNHEY and CDR2 SMNVEV (reference sequence). The CDR3 bases are TGTGCCAGCAGCCGGACCCCCTACGAGCAGTACTTC. It is translated as CASSRTPYEQYF.

The chain uses TRBV18 and TRBJ2-2; possible D gene TRBD1, 5 bases. Germline V gives CDR1 KGHSH, CDR2 LQKENI. The CDR3 runs to 16 residues. The ends were cut back, 6 bases at V and 0 bases at J, with 14 bases in the middle. This CDR3 reads CASSLNQGTNTGELFF. CDR3 in DNA: TGTGCCAGCTCCCTAAACCAGGGAACGAACACCGGGGAGCTGTTTTTT. Full variable domain (outside the CDR3, taken from reference TRBV18 and TRBJ2-2): NAGVMQNPRHLVRRRGQEARLRCSPMKGHSHVYWYRQLPEEGLKFMVYLQKENIIDESGMPKERFSAEFPKEGPSILRIQQVVRGDSAAYFCASSLNQGTNTGELFFGEGSRLTVL.

This chain links TRBV5-1 with TRBJ1-4; maybe TRBD1 (6 bases). Deletions cut 4 bases from V and 5 bases from J, with 15 bases between. This CDR3 is 15 amino acids long. Germline V gene lookup returns CDR1 SGHRS and CDR2 YFSETQ. The CDR3 sequence: CASSTGPGTNEKLFF. DNA of the CDR3: TGCGCCAGCAGCACCGGACCGGGGACAAATGAAAAACTGTTTTTT.

The chain carries TRBV15 and TRBJ1-2; D remains unclear. The CDR3 spans 17 residues. The V end was cut by 3 bases, the J end by 2 bases, with 19 bases between. Germline CDR1 LNHNV, CDR2 YYDKDF (reference sequence). CDR3 region: CATSSRGPGRLNYGYTF. In DNA form, the CDR3 reads TGTGCCACCAGCAGCAGAGGCCCCGGACGGTTGAACTATGGCTACACCTTC.

V is TRBV30 and J is TRBJ1-3, with D possibly matching TRBD1 (6 bases). V lost 5 bases, J lost 3 bases, and 17 bases lay in between. Germline CDR1 GTSNPN, CDR2 SVGIG (reference sequence). The CDR3 extends over 15 amino acids. In DNA form, the CDR3 reads TGTGCCTGGGCCAGCGGGACAACCTTTGGAAACACCATATATTTT. Translation gives CAWASGTTFGNTIYF. The full variable domain, its missing parts supplied by reference TRBV30 and TRBJ1-3, is SQTIHQWPATLVQPVGSPLSLECTVEGTSNPNLYWYRQAAGRGLQLLFYSVGIGQISSEVPQNLSASRPQDRQFILSSKKLLLSDSGFYLCAWASGTTFGNTIYFGEGSWLTVV.

This chain joins TRBV5-1 and TRBJ2-1, with D perhaps TRBD1 or TRBD2 (5 bases each). Deletions cut 0 bases from V and 9 bases from J, with 7 bases between. The germline V gene has CDR1 SGHRS and CDR2 YFSETQ. The CDR3 length is 12 residues. The chain's CDR3 is CASSLDGGEQFF. For the CDR3, the DNA is TGCGCCAGCAGCTTGGATGGGGGTGAGCAGTTCTTC.